These 9 T cell receptor beta chains were sequenced from one sample in a study of Ad26.COV2.S vaccination and SARS-CoV-2 variants. Clones were read by immunoSEQ multiplex PCR, and TCRdb kept only the in-frame ones, dropping some. The table includes about 330,000 clones, roughly 90% detected once. The treatment was: approximately 18 received Ad26.COV2.S at low or high dose, single or two shots; roughly 5 received placebo; per-sample allocation not given. The investigators took samples on day 63 after the first vaccine or placebo injection. The sequences come from peripheral blood, collected in a trial of Ad26.COV2.S vaccine versus placebo. Every receptor here comes from a person between 18 and 59 years old who received the Ad26.COV2.S COVID-19 vaccine or a placebo.

This chain links TRBV2 with TRBJ2-2; TRBD2 aligns across 7 bases. This CDR3 comprises 15 residues. Germline CDR1 reads SNHLY; CDR2 reads FYNNEI. V lost 7 bases, J lost 2 bases, and 7 bases stayed unmatched. CDR3 sequence reads: CASTTLASNTGELFF. The CDR3 coding sequence is TGTGCCAGCACTACACTAGCGAGTAACACCGGGGAGCTGTTTTTT.

This clone was found many times. The chain has TRBV28 and TRBJ2-7; no reliable D call. From germline, CDR1 is MDHEN and CDR2 SYDVKM. V was trimmed by 4 bases and J by 2 bases, leaving 9 bases between them. CDR3 size: 13 residues. The CDR3 region is CASSSGSPYEQYV. The CDR3 nucleotides are TGTGCCAGCAGTTCAGGATCTCCCTACGAGCAGTACGTC.

The gene calls are TRBV9 and TRBJ1-1; D may be TRBD1 (6 bases). Germline V gene lookup returns CDR1 SGDLS and CDR2 YYNGEE. V dropped 2 bases and J dropped 8 bases, with 10 bases sitting between them. This CDR3 has 12 amino acids. The chain's CDR3 is CASSVSGQEAFF. CDR3 DNA: TGTGCCAGCAGCGTCAGTGGACAGGAAGCTTTCTTT.

The chain has TRBV19 and TRBJ1-4; D is unclear. CDR1 is LNHDA and CDR2 is SQIVND in the germline V gene (reference sequence). This CDR3 is built from 12 residues. V was trimmed by 5 bases and J by 7 bases, leaving 8 bases between them. CDR3 in amino acids: CASSPRSEKLFF. The CDR3 coding sequence is TGTGCCAGTAGTCCTCGGTCTGAAAAACTGTTTTTT.

The chain employs TRBV29-1 and TRBJ1-4; TRBD1 might be the D (5 bases). In germline, CDR1 is SQVTM, CDR2 ANQGSEA. The CDR3 extends over 14 amino acids. Trimming removed 7 bases at V and 4 bases at J, with 16 bases between. CDR3: CSAGAGTGNEKLFF. Written as DNA, the CDR3 is TGCAGCGCCGGCGCCGGGACGGGTAATGAAAAACTGTTTTTT.

The V call is TRBV7-9, the J call TRBJ1-2, with D possibly matching TRBD1 (6 bases). Trimming pared 1 base from V and 3 bases from J, leaving 6 bases between. Germline V lookup: CDR1 SEHNR, CDR2 FQNEAQ (reference sequence). The CDR3 contains 13 residues. The CDR3 sequence: CASSLGTDYGYTF. Written as DNA, the CDR3 is TGTGCCAGCAGCTTAGGGACAGACTATGGCTACACCTTC.

V is TRBV9 and J is TRBJ1-1; D is uncertain. The CDR3 sequence is 13 residues long. Germline CDR1 reads SGDLS; CDR2 reads YYNGEE. Trimming took off 4 bases at V and 0 bases at J, with 7 bases between the two ends. The CDR3 bases are TGTGCCAGCAGCTTCAGAGTGAACACTGAAGCTTTCTTT. Its translation: CASSFRVNTEAFF.

This rearrangement joins TRBV4-1 to TRBJ1-3, with unresolved D. The CDR3 spans 16 residues. Per the germline V gene, CDR1 is MGHRA and CDR2 is YSYEKL. The V end was cut by 0 bases, the J end by 0 bases, with 9 bases between. CDR3 bases: TGCGCCAGCAGCCAAGAGAGGGCCATCTCTGGAAACACCATATATTTT. Encoded protein: CASSQERAISGNTIYF.

V usage is TRBV4-1 and J usage is TRBJ2-7, with D tentatively TRBD1 (5 bases). The CDR3 consists of 17 residues. Germline V gene data show CDR1 as MGHRA and CDR2 as YSYEKL. V lost 2 bases and J 4 bases, leaving 21 bases between the germline ends. CDR3 sequence: CASSQPRLRGGAYEQYF. Written as DNA, the CDR3 is TGCGCCAGCAGCCAACCGAGATTAAGGGGCGGAGCTTACGAGCAGTACTTC.